Below are 5 T cell receptor beta chains sequenced from a single sample in a study of blood T cell repertoires in COVID-19 (dated by TCRdb to 2018 to 2021). The library was produced with the immunoSEQ multiplex PCR assay. Held by TCRdb, this immuneACCESS table contains in-frame sequences only and omits some clones. Under half of the omission traces to an unresolved V gene where checked; the cause of the rest is unknown. The sample table lists some 150,000 clones, around four fifths of them with a count of one. Around 2.1% of the sample comes from the top ten. The material sequenced was peripheral blood. The receptors come from an older man with acute or convalescent COVID-19.

This clone has just one count. This chain connects TRBV5-1 to TRBJ2-5; 10 bases are a match to TRBD2. V trimming: 1 base; J trimming: 4 bases; junction bases outside the gene matches: 7. Germline CDR1 and CDR2: SGHRS and YFSETQ. This CDR3 contains 16 residues. CDR3 amino acids: CASSLWRSGGRETQYF. Here the CDR3 DNA reads TGCGCCAGCAGCTTGTGGCGTAGCGGGGGGAGAGAGACCCAGTACTTC.

CDR3 residues: CASSSRFSEKLFF. The CDR3 nucleotides are TGTGCCAGCAGCTCCAGGTTCAGCGAAAAACTGTTTTTT. The rearrangement links TRBV25-1 to TRBJ1-4; D call uncertain. This CDR3 has 13 amino acids. Germline CDR1 and CDR2: MGHDK and SYGVNS. Trimming shortened V by 6 bases and J by 8 bases, and 13 bases separated the two germline ends.

This CDR3 reads CASSEGTGEGYTF. CDR3 in DNA: TGTGCCAGCAGTGAAGGGACAGGGGAGGGCTACACCTTC. The J gene is TRBJ1-2, the V gene TRBV2; 9 bases are a match to TRBD1. After removal of 1 base from V and 8 bases from J, the junction contained 2 bases not matched to a gene. The germline gives CDR1 SNHLY, CDR2 FYNNEI. This CDR3 is built from 13 residues.

This sequence joins TRBV2 and TRBJ2-7; 7 bases match TRBD1. Germline lookup yields CDR1 SNHLY and CDR2 FYNNEI. The CDR3 is made up of 13 amino acids. The V gene end was trimmed by 6 bases and the J gene end by 5 bases; junction bases not matched to a gene: 7. The CDR3 DNA sequence: TGTGCCAGCAGGTTGGGACAGAGAAACGAGCAGTACTTC. It is translated as CASRLGQRNEQYF.

This clone was seen a few times. This chain connects TRBV7-9 to TRBJ2-7, with a possible D match to TRBD1 (5 bases). In germline, CDR1 is SEHNR, CDR2 FQNEAQ (reference sequence). Trimming removed 3 bases from V and 6 bases from J, with 12 bases in between. This CDR3 contains 13 residues. CDR3 protein: CASSFQGMSEQYF. The CDR3 bases are TGTGCCAGCAGCTTTCAGGGTATGAGCGAGCAGTACTTC.